The 3 T cell receptor beta chains below all came from one sample that was sequenced in a study of cytomegalovirus exposure and HLA in healthy donors. PCR used 60 Vbeta primers and 13 Jbeta primers. This table comes from immunoSEQ multiplex PCR, and its TCRdb copy is limited to in-frame clones, with some not included. The sample yields tens of thousands of clones, 76% seen once. The sample taken for sequencing was PBMCs. These receptors all come from a male donor in good health and CMV-seronegative.

The V gene is TRBV2, the J gene TRBJ1-1; D unclear. The V gene lost 5 bases and the J gene lost 2 bases, with 15 bases spanning the gap. This CDR3 contains 15 residues. CDR1 SNHLY and CDR2 FYNNEI come from the germline V gene. The chain's CDR3 is CASSPKGVYNTEAFF. The CDR3 DNA is TGTGCCAGCAGTCCAAAAGGAGTGTATAACACTGAAGCTTTCTTT.

The V call is TRBV4-2, the J call TRBJ2-7, with D maybe TRBD2 (6 bases). The CDR3 spans 15 residues. Looked up from germline, CDR1 is LGHNA and CDR2 is YNFKEQ. Trimming left V 1 base short and J 5 bases short, with 15 bases between. The CDR3 reads CASSQVSGGTHEQYF. In DNA, the CDR3 is TGTGCCAGCAGCCAAGTATCTGGGGGGACCCACGAGCAGTACTTC.

The chain combines TRBV29-1 with TRBJ2-1; 9 nucleotides align to TRBD2. The CDR3 loop spans 14 amino acids. Per the germline V gene, CDR1 is SQVTM and CDR2 is ANQGSEA. J gave up 10 bases and V 0 bases, and 7 bases lay outside the gene matches. The CDR3 nucleotides read TGCAGCGTTGAAGAATTAAGTGGACTAGCGGAGCAGTTCTTC. Translation gives CSVEELSGLAEQFF.